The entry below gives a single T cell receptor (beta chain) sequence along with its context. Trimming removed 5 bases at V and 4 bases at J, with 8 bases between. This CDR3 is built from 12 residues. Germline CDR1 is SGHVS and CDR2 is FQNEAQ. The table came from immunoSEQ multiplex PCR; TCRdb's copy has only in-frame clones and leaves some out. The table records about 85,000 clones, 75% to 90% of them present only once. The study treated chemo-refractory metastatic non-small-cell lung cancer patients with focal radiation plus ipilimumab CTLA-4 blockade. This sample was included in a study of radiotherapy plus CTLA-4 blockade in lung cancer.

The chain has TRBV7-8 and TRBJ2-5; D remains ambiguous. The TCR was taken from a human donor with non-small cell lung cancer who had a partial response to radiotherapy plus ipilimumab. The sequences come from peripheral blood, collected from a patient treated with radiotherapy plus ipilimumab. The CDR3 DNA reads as TGTGCCAGCAGCGTCTCAGTAGAGACCCAGTACTTC. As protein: CASSVSVETQYF.